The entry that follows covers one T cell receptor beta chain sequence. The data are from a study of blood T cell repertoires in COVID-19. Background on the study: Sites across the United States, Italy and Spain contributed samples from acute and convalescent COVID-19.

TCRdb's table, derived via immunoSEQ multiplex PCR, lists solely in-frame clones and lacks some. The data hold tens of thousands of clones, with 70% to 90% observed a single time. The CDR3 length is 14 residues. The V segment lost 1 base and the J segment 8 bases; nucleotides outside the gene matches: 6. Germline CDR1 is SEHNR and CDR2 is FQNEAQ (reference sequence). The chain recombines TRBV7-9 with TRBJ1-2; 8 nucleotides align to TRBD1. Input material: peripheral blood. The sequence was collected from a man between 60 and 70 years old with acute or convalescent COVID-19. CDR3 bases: TGTGCCAGCAGCTTAGATGCCAGGGGGCTCGGCTACACCTTC. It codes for CASSLDARGLGYTF.